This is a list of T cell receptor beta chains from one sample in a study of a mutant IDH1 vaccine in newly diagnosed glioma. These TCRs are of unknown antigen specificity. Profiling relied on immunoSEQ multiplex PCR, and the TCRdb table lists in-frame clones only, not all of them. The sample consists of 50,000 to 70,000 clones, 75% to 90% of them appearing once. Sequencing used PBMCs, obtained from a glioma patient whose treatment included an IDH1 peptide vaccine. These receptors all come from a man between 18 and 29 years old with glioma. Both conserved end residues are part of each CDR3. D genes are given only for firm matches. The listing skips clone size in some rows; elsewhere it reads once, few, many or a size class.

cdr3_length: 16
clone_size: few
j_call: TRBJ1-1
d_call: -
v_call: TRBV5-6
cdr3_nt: TGTGCCAGCAGCTTGGATCTGGGGGCGGTTGACACTGAAGCTTTCTTT
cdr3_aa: CASSLDLGAVDTEAFF

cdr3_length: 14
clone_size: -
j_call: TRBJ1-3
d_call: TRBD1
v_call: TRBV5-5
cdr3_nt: TGTGCCAGCAGACACACAGGGGGCCCGGACACCATATATTTT
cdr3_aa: CASRHTGGPDTIYF

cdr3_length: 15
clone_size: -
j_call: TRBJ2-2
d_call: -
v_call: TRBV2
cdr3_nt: TGTGCCAGCAGTGAAGGTCATGGGCGTGCCGGGGAGCTGTTTTTT
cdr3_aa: CASSEGHGRAGELFF

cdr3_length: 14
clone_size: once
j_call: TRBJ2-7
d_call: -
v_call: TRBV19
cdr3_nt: TGTGCCAGTAGTATATCCAGTCTGCTATACGAGCAGTACTTC
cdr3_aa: CASSISSLLYEQYF

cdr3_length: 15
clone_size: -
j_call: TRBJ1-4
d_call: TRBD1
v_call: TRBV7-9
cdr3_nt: TGTGCCAGCAGCTACACAGGGGGGCAGGATGAAAAACTGTTTTTT
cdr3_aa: CASSYTGGQDEKLFF

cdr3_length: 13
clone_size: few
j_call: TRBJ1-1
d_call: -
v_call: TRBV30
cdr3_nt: TGTGCCTGGAGTCTGATAGCGAACACTGAAGCTTTCTTT
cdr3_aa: CAWSLIANTEAFF

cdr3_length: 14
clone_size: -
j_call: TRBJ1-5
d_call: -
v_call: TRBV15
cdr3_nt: TGTGCCACCAGCAGAGATCTTGGCAATCAGCCCCAGCATTTT
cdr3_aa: CATSRDLGNQPQHF

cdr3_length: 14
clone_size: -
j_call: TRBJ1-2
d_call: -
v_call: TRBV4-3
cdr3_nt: TGCGCCAGCAGCCAAGAGGGAGCCCTGGGTGGCTACACCTTC
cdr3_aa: CASSQEGALGGYTF

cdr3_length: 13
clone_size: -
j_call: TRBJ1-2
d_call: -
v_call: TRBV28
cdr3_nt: TGTGCCAGCAGTCGGGACCCCTGGGATGGCTACACCTTC
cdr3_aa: CASSRDPWDGYTF

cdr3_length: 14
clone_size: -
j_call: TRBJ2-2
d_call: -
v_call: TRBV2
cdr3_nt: TGTGCCAGCAGTGGGTCGCAGAACACCGGGGAGCTGTTTTTT
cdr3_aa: CASSGSQNTGELFF

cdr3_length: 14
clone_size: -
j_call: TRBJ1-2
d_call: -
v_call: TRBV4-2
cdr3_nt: TGTGCCAGCAGCCAAGAGCCTAACAATTATGGCTACACCTTC
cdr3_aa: CASSQEPNNYGYTF

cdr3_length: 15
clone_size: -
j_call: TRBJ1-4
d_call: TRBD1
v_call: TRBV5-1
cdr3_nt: TGCGCCAGCCAGATACAGGGGGCGATTCGAGAAAAACTGTTTTTT
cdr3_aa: CASQIQGAIREKLFF

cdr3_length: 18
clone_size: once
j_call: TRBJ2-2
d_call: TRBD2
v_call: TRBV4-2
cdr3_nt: TGTGCCAGCAGCCCCCAGGTCGGTAGCGGGGTGTTGGTCGGGGAGCTGTTTTTT
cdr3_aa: CASSPQVGSGVLVGELFF

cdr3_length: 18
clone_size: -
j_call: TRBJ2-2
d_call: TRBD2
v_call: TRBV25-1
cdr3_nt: TGTGCCAGCAGTCGTAAACCGGGACTAGCGGACCTCACCGGGGAGCTGTTTTTT
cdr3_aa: CASSRKPGLADLTGELFF

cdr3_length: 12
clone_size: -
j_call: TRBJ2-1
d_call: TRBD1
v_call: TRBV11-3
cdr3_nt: TGTGCCAGCAGCTTTCCAGGGGGCACAAAGTTCTTC
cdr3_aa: CASSFPGGTKFF

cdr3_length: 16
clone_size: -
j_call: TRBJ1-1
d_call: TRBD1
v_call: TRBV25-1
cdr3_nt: TGTGCCAGCAGCGATCGGGGGACAGGGTTGAACACTGAAGCTTTCTTT
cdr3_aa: CASSDRGTGLNTEAFF

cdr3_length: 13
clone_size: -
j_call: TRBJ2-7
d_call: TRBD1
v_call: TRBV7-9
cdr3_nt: TGTGCCAGCAGGCCACAGGGGCCCAACGAGCAGTACTTC
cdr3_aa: CASRPQGPNEQYF

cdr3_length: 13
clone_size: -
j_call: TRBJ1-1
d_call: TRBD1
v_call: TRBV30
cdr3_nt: TGTGCCTGGGCTTGGACAGGGGACACTGAAGCTTTCTTT
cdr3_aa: CAWAWTGDTEAFF

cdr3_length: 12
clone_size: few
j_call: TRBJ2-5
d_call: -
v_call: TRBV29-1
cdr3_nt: TGCAGCCCCCTCGAGCTCCAGGAGACCCAGTACTTC
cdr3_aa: CSPLELQETQYF

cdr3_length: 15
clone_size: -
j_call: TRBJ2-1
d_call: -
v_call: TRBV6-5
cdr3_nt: TGTGCCAGCAGTTACTTAGCCCGGGCCTACAATGAGCAGTTCTTC
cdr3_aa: CASSYLARAYNEQFF

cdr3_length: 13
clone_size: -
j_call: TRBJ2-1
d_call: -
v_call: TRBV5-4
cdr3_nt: TGTGCCAGCTACAGGGATTCCTACAATGAGCAGTTCTTC
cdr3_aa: CASYRDSYNEQFF

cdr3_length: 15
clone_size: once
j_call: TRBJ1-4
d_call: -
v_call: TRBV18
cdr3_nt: TGTGCCAGCTCATCCTCGGCGGCCAGAGGGGAAAAACTGTTTTTT
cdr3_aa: CASSSSAARGEKLFF

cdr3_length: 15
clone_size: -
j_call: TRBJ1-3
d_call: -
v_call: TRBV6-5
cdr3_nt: TGTGCCAGCAGTTACTCTGGGACAACCGGAAACACCATATATTTT
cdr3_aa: CASSYSGTTGNTIYF

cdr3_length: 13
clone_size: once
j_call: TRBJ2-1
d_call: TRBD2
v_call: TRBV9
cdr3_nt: TGTGCCAGCGGACCTAGCGGGTTAACTGAGCAGTTCTTC
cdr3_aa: CASGPSGLTEQFF

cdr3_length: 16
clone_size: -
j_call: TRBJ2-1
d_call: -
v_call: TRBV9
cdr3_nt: TGTGCCAGCAGCGTAGTTGCAGGCCCCCGATACAATGAGCAGTTCTTC
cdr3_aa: CASSVVAGPRYNEQFF

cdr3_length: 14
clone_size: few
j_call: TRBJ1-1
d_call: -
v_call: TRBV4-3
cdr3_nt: TGCGCCAGCAGCCAAGGGGTGAGCCTTTTCGAAGCTTTCTTT
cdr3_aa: CASSQGVSLFEAFF

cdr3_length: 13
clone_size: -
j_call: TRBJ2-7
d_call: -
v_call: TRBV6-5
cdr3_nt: TGTGCCAGCAGTTCCATATTTGGAATCGAGCAGTACTTC
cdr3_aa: CASSSIFGIEQYF

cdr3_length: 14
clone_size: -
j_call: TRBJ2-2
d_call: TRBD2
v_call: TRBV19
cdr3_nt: TGTGCCAGTAGTTTCGGACTAGCGGCCGGGGAGCTGTTTTTT
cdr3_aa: CASSFGLAAGELFF

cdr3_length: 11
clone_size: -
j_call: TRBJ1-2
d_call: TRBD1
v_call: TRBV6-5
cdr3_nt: TGTGCCAGCCGGGACAGCTATGGCTACACCTTC
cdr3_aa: CASRDSYGYTF

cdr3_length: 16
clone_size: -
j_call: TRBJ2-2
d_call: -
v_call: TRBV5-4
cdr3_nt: TGTGCCAGCAGCCCCTGGACGGCGAGGAACACCGGGGAGCTGTTTTTT
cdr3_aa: CASSPWTARNTGELFF

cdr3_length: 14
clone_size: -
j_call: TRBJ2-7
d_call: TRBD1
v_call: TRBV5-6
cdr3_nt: TGTGCCAGCAGCTTCGGGACAGGGGTCAAGGAGCAGTACTTC
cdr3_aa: CASSFGTGVKEQYF

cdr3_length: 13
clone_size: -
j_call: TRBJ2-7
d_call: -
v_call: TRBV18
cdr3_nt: TGTGCCAGCTCGCGGGCCCCCACCTACGAGCAGTACTTC
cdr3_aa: CASSRAPTYEQYF

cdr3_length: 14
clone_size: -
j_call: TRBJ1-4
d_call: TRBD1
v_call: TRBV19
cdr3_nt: TGTGCCAGTAGGCTCGACAGGGGTGATGAAAAACTGTTTTTT
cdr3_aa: CASRLDRGDEKLFF

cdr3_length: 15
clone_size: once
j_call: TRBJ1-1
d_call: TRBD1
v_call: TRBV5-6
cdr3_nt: TGTGCCAGCAGCTTCGGGGACAGAATGAACACTGAAGCTTTCTTT
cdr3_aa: CASSFGDRMNTEAFF

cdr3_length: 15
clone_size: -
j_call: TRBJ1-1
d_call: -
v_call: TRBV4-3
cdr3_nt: TGCGCCAGCAGCCAGGAGAGTTGGACACCTTTCGAAGCTTTCTTT
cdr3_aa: CASSQESWTPFEAFF

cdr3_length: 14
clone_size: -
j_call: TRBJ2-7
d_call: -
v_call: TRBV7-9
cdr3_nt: TGTGCCAGCAGTCCCTTTCCTAGCTCCTACGAGCAGTACTTC
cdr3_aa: CASSPFPSSYEQYF

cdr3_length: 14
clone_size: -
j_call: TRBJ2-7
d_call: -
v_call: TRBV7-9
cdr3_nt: TGTGCCAGCAGCTTACGCGGGAAGCCCTACGAGCAGTACTTC
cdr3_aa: CASSLRGKPYEQYF

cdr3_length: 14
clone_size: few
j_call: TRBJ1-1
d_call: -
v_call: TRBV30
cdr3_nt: TGTGCCTGGAGTGTAATGGGGGGGAACACTGAAGCTTTCTTT
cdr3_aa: CAWSVMGGNTEAFF

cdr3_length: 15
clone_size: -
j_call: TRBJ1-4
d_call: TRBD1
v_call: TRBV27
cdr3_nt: TGTGCCAGCAGTTTACGAACCCCCGGGACAGGGAATCTGCTTTTT
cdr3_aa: CASSLRTPGTGNLLF